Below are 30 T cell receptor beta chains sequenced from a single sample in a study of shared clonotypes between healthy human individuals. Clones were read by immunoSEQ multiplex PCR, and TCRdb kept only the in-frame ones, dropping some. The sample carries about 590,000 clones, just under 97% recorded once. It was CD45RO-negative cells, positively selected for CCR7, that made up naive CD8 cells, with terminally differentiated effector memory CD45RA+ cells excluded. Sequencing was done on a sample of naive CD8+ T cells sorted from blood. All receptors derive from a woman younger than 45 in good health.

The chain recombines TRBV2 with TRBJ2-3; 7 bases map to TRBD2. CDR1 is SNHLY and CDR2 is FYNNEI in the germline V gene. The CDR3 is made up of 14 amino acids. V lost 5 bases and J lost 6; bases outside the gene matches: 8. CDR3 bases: TGTGCCAGCAGTACGTTCGCGGGAGCGGATACGCAGTATTTT. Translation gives CASSTFAGADTQYF.

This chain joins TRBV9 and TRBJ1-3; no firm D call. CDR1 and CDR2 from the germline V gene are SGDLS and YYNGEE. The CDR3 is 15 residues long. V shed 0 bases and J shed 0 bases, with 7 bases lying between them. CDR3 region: CASSVDGSSGNTIYF. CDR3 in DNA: TGTGCCAGCAGCGTAGACGGGAGCTCTGGAAACACCATATATTTT.

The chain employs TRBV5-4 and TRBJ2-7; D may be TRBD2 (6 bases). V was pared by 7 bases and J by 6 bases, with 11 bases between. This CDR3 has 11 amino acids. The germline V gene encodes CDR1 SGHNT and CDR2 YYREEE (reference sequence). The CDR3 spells CASARGPEQYF. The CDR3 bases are TGTGCCAGCGCGCGGGGCCCCGAGCAGTACTTC.

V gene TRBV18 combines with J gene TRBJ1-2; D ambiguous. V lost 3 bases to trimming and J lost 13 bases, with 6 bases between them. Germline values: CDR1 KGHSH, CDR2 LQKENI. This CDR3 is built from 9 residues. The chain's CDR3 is CASSPPSTF. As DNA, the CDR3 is TGTGCCAGCTCACCCCCGTCCACCTTC.

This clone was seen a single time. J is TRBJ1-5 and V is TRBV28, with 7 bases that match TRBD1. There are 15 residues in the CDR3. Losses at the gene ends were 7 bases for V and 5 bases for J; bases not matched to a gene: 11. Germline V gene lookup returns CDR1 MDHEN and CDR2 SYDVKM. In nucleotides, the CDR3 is TGTGCCAGCACCAGTTTAGGAGGGGGCTATCAGCCCCAGCATTTT. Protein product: CASTSLGGGYQPQHF.

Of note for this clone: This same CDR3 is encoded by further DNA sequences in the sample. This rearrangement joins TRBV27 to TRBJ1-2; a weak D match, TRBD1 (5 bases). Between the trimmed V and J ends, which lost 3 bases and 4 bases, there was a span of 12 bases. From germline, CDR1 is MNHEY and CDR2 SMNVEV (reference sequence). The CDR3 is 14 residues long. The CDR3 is CASSFSGTAYGYTF. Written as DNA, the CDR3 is TGTGCCAGCAGTTTTTCCGGGACGGCCTATGGCTACACCTTC.

The CDR3 protein is CAWSVGLDLNTGELFF. Written as DNA, the CDR3 is TGTGCCTGGAGTGTAGGTTTGGACTTAAACACCGGGGAGCTGTTTTTT. V usage is TRBV30 and J usage is TRBJ2-2; D might be TRBD2 (5 bases). This CDR3 is 16 amino acids long. Germline V gives CDR1 GTSNPN, CDR2 SVGIG (reference sequence). V gave up 0 bases and J gave up 2 bases, with 13 bases separating them.

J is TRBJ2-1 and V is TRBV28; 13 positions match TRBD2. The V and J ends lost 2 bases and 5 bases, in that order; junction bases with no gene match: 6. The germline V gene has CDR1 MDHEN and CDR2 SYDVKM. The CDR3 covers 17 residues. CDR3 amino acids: CASSLDLGTSGDNEQFF. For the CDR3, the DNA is TGTGCCAGCAGTTTAGACTTGGGGACTAGCGGGGACAATGAGCAGTTCTTC.

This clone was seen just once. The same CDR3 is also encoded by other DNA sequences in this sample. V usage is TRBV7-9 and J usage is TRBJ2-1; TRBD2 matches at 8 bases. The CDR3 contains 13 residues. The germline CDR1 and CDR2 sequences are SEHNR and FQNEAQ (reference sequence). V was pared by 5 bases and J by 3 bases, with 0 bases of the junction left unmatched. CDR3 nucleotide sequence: TGTGCCAGCAGCCGGGGGGGCTACAATGAGCAGTTCTTC. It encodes CASSRGGYNEQFF.

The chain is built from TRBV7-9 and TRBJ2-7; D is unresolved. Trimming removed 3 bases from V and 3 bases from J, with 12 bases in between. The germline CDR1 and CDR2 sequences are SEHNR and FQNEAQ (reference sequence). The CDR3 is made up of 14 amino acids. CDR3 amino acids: CASSFDGGNYEQYF. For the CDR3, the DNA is TGTGCCAGCAGCTTTGATGGCGGCAACTACGAGCAGTACTTC.

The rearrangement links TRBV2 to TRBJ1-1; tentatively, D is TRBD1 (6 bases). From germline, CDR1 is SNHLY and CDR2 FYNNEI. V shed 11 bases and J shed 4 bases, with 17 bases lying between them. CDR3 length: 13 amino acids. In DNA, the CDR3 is TGTGCCCCCAGGGGAGGGGCCACCACTGAAGCTTTCTTT. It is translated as CAPRGGATTEAFF.

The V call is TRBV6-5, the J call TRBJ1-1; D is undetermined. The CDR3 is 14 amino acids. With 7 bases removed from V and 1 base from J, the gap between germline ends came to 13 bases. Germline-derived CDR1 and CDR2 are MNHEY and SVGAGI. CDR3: CASTPLPGNTEAFF. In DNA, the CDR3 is TGTGCCAGCACCCCCCTTCCCGGGAACACTGAAGCTTTCTTT.

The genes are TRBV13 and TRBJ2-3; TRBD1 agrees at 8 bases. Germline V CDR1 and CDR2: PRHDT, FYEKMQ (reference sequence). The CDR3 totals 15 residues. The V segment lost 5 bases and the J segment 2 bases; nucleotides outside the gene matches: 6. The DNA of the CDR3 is TGTGCCAGCAGCACCCGGACAGGGATCACAGATACGCAGTATTTT. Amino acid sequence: CASSTRTGITDTQYF.

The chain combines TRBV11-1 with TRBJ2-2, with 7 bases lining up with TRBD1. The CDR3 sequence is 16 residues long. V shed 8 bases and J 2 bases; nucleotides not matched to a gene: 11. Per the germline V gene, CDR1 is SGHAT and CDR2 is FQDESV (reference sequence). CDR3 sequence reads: CASGASGTANTGELFF. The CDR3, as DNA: TGTGCCAGCGGGGCTTCCGGGACAGCCAACACCGGGGAGCTGTTTTTT.

The CDR3 coding sequence is TGCGCCAGCAGCCCGGGGCGGAGGGGTCCGTTCAATGAGCAGTTCTTC. Encoded protein: CASSPGRRGPFNEQFF. The chain couples TRBV5-1 to TRBJ2-1; D might be TRBD2 (6 bases). The CDR3 loop spans 16 amino acids. Between the trimmed V and J ends, which lost 4 bases and 6 bases, there was a span of 20 bases. Germline V lookup: CDR1 SGHRS, CDR2 YFSETQ.

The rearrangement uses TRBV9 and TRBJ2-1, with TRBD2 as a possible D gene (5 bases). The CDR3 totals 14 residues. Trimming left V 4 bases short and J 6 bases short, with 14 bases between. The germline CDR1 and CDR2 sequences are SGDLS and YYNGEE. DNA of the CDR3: TGTGCCAGCAGCCCCTCCAGCGGACGCAATGAGCAGTTCTTC. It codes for CASSPSSGRNEQFF.

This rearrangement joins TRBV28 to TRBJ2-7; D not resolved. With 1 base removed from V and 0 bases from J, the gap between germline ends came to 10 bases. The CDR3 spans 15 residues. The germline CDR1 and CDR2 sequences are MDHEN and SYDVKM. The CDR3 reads CASSLSALPSYEQYF. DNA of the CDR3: TGTGCCAGCAGTTTATCCGCTCTACCCTCCTACGAGCAGTACTTC. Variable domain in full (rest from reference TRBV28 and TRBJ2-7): DVKVTQSSRYLVKRTGEKVFLECVQDMDHENMFWYRQDPGLGLRLIYFSYDVKMKEKGDIPEGYSVSREKKERFSLILESASTNQTSMYLCASSLSALPSYEQYFGPGTRLTVT.

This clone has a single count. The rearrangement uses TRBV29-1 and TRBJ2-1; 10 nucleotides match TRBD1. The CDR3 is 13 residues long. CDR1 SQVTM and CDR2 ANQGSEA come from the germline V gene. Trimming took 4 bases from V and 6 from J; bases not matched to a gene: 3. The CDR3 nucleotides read TGCAGCGTTGGCGGACAGGGGGGCAATGAGCAGTTCTTC. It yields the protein CSVGGQGGNEQFF.

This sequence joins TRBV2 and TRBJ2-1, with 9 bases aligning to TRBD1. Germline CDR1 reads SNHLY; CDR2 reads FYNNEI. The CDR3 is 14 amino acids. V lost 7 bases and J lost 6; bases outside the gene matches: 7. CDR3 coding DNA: TGTGCCAGCATCCCGGGACAGGGTTTCAATGAGCAGTTCTTC. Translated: CASIPGQGFNEQFF.

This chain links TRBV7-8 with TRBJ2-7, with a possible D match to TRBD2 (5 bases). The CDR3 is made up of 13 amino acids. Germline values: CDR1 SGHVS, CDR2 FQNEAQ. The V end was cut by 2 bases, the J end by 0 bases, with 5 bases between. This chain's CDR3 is CASSLRDSYEQYF. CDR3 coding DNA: TGTGCCAGCAGCTTACGGGACTCCTACGAGCAGTACTTC.

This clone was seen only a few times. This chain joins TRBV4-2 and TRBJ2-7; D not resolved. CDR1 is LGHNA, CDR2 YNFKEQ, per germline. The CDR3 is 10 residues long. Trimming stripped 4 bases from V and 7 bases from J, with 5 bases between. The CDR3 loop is CASSPREQYF. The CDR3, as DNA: TGTGCCAGCAGCCCGAGGGAGCAGTACTTC.

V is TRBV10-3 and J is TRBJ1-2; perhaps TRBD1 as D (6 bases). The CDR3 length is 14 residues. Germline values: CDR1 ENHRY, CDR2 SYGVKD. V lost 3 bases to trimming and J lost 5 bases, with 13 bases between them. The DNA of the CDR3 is TGTGCCATCAGTGATGGACAGACTAGTTATGGCTACACCTTC. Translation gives CAISDGQTSYGYTF.

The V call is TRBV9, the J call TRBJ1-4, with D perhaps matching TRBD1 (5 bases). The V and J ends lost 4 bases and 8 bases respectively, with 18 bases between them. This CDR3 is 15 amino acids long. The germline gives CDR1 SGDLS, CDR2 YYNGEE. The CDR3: CASSTGTDAREKLFF. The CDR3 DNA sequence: TGTGCCAGCAGCACCGGGACCGATGCCAGGGAAAAACTGTTTTTT.

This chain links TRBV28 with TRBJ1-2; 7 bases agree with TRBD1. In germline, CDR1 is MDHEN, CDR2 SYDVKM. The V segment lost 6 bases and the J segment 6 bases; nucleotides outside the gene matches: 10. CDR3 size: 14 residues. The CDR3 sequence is CASSPTGLRDGYTF. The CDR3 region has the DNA TGTGCCAGCAGCCCGACAGGGCTTCGCGATGGCTACACCTTC.

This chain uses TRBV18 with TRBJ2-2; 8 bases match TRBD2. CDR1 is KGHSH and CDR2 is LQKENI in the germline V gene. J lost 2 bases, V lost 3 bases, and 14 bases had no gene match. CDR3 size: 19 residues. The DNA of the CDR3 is TGTGCCAGCTCACCTCAATCTGGCGGGAGGTCGATCAACACCGGGGAGCTGTTTTTT. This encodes CASSPQSGGRSINTGELFF.

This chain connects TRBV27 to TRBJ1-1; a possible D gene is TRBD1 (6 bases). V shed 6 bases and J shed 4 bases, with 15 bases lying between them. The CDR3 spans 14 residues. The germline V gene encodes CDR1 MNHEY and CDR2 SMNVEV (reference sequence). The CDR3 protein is CASRTQGRPTEAFF. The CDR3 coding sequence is TGTGCCAGCAGAACCCAGGGGCGACCCACTGAAGCTTTCTTT.

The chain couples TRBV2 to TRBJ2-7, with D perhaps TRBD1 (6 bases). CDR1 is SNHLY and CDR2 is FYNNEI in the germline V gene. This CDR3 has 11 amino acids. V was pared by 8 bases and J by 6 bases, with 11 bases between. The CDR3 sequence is CASGRGLEQYF. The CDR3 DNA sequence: TGTGCCAGCGGCAGGGGCCTCGAGCAGTACTTC. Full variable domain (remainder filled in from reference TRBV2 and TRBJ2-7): EPEVTQTPSHQVTQMGQEVILRCVPISNHLYFYWYRQILGQKVEFLVSFYNNEISEKSEIFDDQFSVERPDGSNFTLKIRSTKLEDSAMYFCASGRGLEQYFGPGTRLTVT.

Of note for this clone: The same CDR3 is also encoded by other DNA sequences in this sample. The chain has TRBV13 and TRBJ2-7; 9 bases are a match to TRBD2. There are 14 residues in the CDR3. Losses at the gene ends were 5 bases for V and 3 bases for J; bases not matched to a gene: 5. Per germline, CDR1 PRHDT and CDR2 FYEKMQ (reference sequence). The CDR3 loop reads CASSPGLASYEQYF. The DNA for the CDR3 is TGTGCCAGCAGCCCTGGACTAGCGAGCTACGAGCAGTACTTC.

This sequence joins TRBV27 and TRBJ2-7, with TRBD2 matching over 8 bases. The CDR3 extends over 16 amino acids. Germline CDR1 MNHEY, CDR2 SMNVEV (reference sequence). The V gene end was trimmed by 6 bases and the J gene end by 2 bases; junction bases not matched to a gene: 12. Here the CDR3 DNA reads TGTGCCAGCAGCCCCAGCCGGGGGGGGCTAACCTACGAGCAGTACTTC. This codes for CASSPSRGGLTYEQYF.

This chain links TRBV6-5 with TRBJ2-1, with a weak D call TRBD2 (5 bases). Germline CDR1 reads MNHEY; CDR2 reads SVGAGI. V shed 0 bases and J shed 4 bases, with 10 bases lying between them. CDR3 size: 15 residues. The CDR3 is CASSYSGLGYNEQFF. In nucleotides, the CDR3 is TGTGCCAGCAGTTACTCCGGACTCGGGTACAATGAGCAGTTCTTC.